One sample yielded the 26 T cell receptor beta chains listed below, sequenced in a study of blood T cell repertoires in COVID-19. Assay: immunoSEQ multiplex PCR; the TCRdb copy retains only in-frame clones and omits some. The sample comprises approximately 270,000 clones, about 90% of which are singletons, and approximately 4% rests with the top ten. Sequencing was performed on PBMCs or T cells enriched from blood (not recorded which). All receptors come from a woman aged 25 to 39 with acute COVID-19.

This rearrangement joins TRBV27 to TRBJ1-3; possibly TRBD1 for D (6 bases). CDR1 and CDR2 (germline): MNHEY, SMNVEV (reference sequence). V lost 2 bases and J 3 bases, leaving 14 bases between the germline ends. The CDR3 spans 16 residues. The CDR3 nucleotides are TGTGCCAGCAGTTTAGTTTATGGGGGCGTTGGAAACACCATATATTTT. It yields the protein CASSLVYGGVGNTIYF.

The chain is built from TRBV9 and TRBJ2-7, with TRBD2 matching 9 bases. V shed 3 bases and J 2 bases; nucleotides not matched to a gene: 3. The CDR3 is made up of 14 amino acids. Looked up from germline, CDR1 is SGDLS and CDR2 is YYNGEE. DNA of the CDR3: TGTGCCAGCAGCGCTAGCGGGACTACCTACGAGCAGTACTTC. This translates into CASSASGTTYEQYF.

The chain joins TRBV10-3 to TRBJ1-2; 8 bases match TRBD1. The CDR3 is made up of 14 amino acids. The V and J ends lost 9 bases and 7 bases, in that order; junction bases with no gene match: 13. Germline V gene sequence: CDR1 ENHRY, CDR2 SYGVKD. CDR3: CAITSEAGGLGYTF. The CDR3 nucleotides are TGTGCCATAACATCCGAAGCAGGGGGCCTTGGCTACACCTTC.

The chain is built from TRBV19 and TRBJ2-1; TRBD2 agrees at 10 bases. Germline CDR1 is LNHDA and CDR2 is SQIVND (reference sequence). The CDR3 loop spans 17 amino acids. The junction had 13 bases not matched to a gene; V was cut back by 6 bases and J by 5 bases. The CDR3 spells CASRKASGSPNDNEQFF. DNA for the CDR3: TGTGCCAGTAGGAAAGCTAGCGGGAGCCCTAATGACAATGAGCAGTTCTTC.

The rearrangement uses TRBV14 and TRBJ2-2; 8 positions agree with TRBD2. The CDR3 spans 18 residues. J lost 6 bases, V lost 1 base, and 13 bases had no gene match. CDR1 SGHDN and CDR2 FVKESK come from the germline V gene. CDR3 DNA sequence: TGTGCCAGCAGCCAAGGGGGCAGCGGGAGTGGAGGCTCCGGGGAGCTGTTTTTT. Protein: CASSQGGSGSGGSGELFF.

The CDR3, as DNA: TGCGCCAGCAGCTCCCAGGGACAGGAAAATTCACCCCTCCACTTT. This codes for CASSSQGQENSPLHF. The chain recombines TRBV5-1 with TRBJ1-6; 8 bases align to TRBD1. Germline assignment: CDR1 SGHRS and CDR2 YFSETQ. Trimming took 3 bases from V and 7 from J; bases not matched to a gene: 6. CDR3 length: 15 amino acids.

This sequence joins TRBV7-2 and TRBJ2-3; 8 nucleotides match TRBD2. There are 15 residues in the CDR3. V shed 4 bases, J shed 2 bases, and the junction held 5 bases outside the gene matches. CDR1 SGHTA and CDR2 FQGNSA come from the germline V gene. DNA for the CDR3: TGTGCCAGCAGCTCCCAGCGGGGGCACACAGATACGCAGTATTTT. Its protein is CASSSQRGHTDTQYF.

This chain links TRBV6-1 with TRBJ1-1, with 7 nucleotides matching TRBD1. Trimming cost V 3 bases and J 1 base; bases outside gene matches: 5. CDR1 and CDR2 from the germline V gene are MNHNS and SASEGT. This CDR3 has 15 amino acids. The CDR3 nucleotides are TGTGCCAGCAGTGATCCGACAGGGACGAACACTGAAGCTTTCTTT. Its protein product is CASSDPTGTNTEAFF.

This chain links TRBV7-2 with TRBJ2-3; 7 nucleotides align to TRBD2. The CDR3 is made up of 14 amino acids. Germline values: CDR1 SGHTA, CDR2 FQGNSA. V trimming: 5 bases; J trimming: 2 bases; junction bases outside the gene matches: 4. The CDR3 bases are TGTGCCAGCAGCCTCCTAGCGGTCACAGATACGCAGTATTTT. Residues: CASSLLAVTDTQYF.

The chain is built from TRBV11-2 and TRBJ2-3; D remains unclear. The V end was cut by 5 bases, the J end by 3 bases, with 18 bases between. CDR1 and CDR2 (germline): SGHAT, FQNNGV. The CDR3 is made up of 16 amino acids. The CDR3 sequence is CASSPTSGTGTDTQYF. The CDR3 DNA reads as TGTGCCAGCAGCCCCACGTCCGGAACCGGGACAGATACGCAGTATTTT.

The rearrangement links TRBV7-2 to TRBJ2-4; D remains unclear. The CDR3 is 16 residues long. CDR1 is SGHTA and CDR2 is FQGNSA in the germline V gene. The V end was cut by 5 bases, the J end by 0 bases, with 14 bases between. CDR3 nucleotides: TGTGCCAGCAGCCGTCGGGTTAACGTAGCCAAAAACATTCAGTACTTC. It is translated as CASSRRVNVAKNIQYF.

The V gene is TRBV2, the J gene TRBJ2-7, with no clear D. The CDR3 has 12 residues. Germline V gene sequence: CDR1 SNHLY, CDR2 FYNNEI. The V gene lost 5 bases and the J gene lost 0 bases, with 5 bases spanning the gap. CDR3 protein: CASSFSSYEQYF. The CDR3, as DNA: TGTGCCAGCAGTTTCAGCTCCTACGAGCAGTACTTC. The whole variable domain, filled in from reference TRBV2 and TRBJ2-7, reads EPEVTQTPSHQVTQMGQEVILRCVPISNHLYFYWYRQILGQKVEFLVSFYNNEISEKSEIFDDQFSVERPDGSNFTLKIRSTKLEDSAMYFCASSFSSYEQYFGPGTRLTVT.

The J gene is TRBJ2-2, the V gene TRBV30; D is possibly TRBD1 (6 bases). The ends were cut back, 4 bases at V and 0 bases at J, with 9 bases in the middle. CDR3 length equals 14 residues. Germline V gives CDR1 GTSNPN, CDR2 SVGIG (reference sequence). The CDR3 nucleotides read TGTGCCTGGACACGACAGGCGAACACCGGGGAGCTGTTTTTT. Translation gives CAWTRQANTGELFF.

The rearrangement links TRBV19 to TRBJ1-5, with D maybe TRBD1 (5 bases). CDR1 is LNHDA and CDR2 is SQIVND in the germline V gene (reference sequence). The CDR3 is 14 amino acids. V lost 5 bases, J lost 0 bases, and 8 bases lay in between. DNA of the CDR3: TGTGCCAGTAGTGGGGCGGATAGCAATCAGCCCCAGCATTTT. This encodes CASSGADSNQPQHF.

This clone appeared a few times. The chain links TRBV5-1 to TRBJ1-4; 7 bases are shared with TRBD1. The CDR3 loop spans 14 amino acids. J lost 4 bases, V lost 4 bases, and 4 bases had no gene match. CDR1 is SGHRS and CDR2 is YFSETQ in the germline V gene. CDR3 sequence (DNA): TGCGCCAGCAGCCCGGGACAGCATAATGAAAAACTGTTTTTT. It translates to CASSPGQHNEKLFF. Full variable domain (remainder filled in from reference TRBV5-1 and TRBJ1-4): KAGVTQTPRYLIKTRGQQVTLSCSPISGHRSVSWYQQTPGQGLQFLFEYFSETQRNKGNFPGRFSGRQFSNSRSEMNVSTLELGDSALYLCASSPGQHNEKLFFGSGTQLSVL.

The sample holds one count of this clone. The chain is built from TRBV10-2 and TRBJ1-2; 7 bases fit TRBD1. Germline V gene lookup returns CDR1 WSHSY and CDR2 SAAADI. J gave up 6 bases and V 3 bases, and 16 bases lay outside the gene matches. This CDR3 has 17 residues. CDR3 protein: CASSDEWTGGYVHGYTF. In DNA, the CDR3 is TGCGCCAGCAGTGACGAATGGACAGGAGGATATGTCCATGGCTACACCTTC.

The gene calls are TRBV6-6 and TRBJ1-5, with 8 bases fitting TRBD1. CDR3 length equals 16 residues. After removal of 3 bases from V and 1 base from J, the junction contained 5 bases not matched to a gene. Germline V gene data show CDR1 as MNHNY and CDR2 as SVGAGI (reference sequence). The CDR3 DNA sequence: TGTGCCAGCAGTTATCCGCGGACAGGGAGCAATCAGCCCCAGCATTTT. This sequence encodes CASSYPRTGSNQPQHF.

This chain uses TRBV6-5 with TRBJ2-7, with D maybe TRBD2 (5 bases). The V and J ends lost 5 bases and 2 bases respectively, with 16 bases between them. Germline V lookup: CDR1 MNHEY, CDR2 SVGAGI. This CDR3 contains 15 residues. DNA of the CDR3: TGTGCCAGCAGTAAGGCGGCCAGCGGCCCCTACGAGCAGTACTTC. Protein product: CASSKAASGPYEQYF.

This chain connects TRBV19 to TRBJ2-1; 8 bases map to TRBD1. Germline values: CDR1 LNHDA, CDR2 SQIVND (reference sequence). This CDR3 spans 15 amino acids. V lost 3 bases and J lost 6; bases outside the gene matches: 7. CDR3 DNA sequence: TGTGCCAGTAGTATGAGGACAGGGTGGGGCAATGAGCAGTTCTTC. Protein product: CASSMRTGWGNEQFF.

This rearrangement joins TRBV9 to TRBJ1-3; D possibly corresponds to TRBD1 (5 bases). CDR1 SGDLS and CDR2 YYNGEE come from the germline V gene. This CDR3 has 18 amino acids. The V end lost 3 bases, the J end lost 0 bases, and 19 bases lay between the germline ends. The CDR3 coding sequence is TGTGCCAGCAGCGCCCAGGCGGCAGGGTCCTTCTCTGGAAACACCATATATTTT. Protein product: CASSAQAAGSFSGNTIYF.

The rearrangement links TRBV30 to TRBJ1-6; 7 bases align to TRBD1. After removal of 2 bases from V and 7 bases from J, the junction contained 8 bases not matched to a gene. CDR1 GTSNPN and CDR2 SVGIG come from the germline V gene (reference sequence). The CDR3 consists of 15 residues. In DNA form, the CDR3 reads TGTGCCTGGAGTCCAACCGGGACAGCAAATTCACCCCTCCACTTT. It yields the protein CAWSPTGTANSPLHF.

The chain uses TRBV16 and TRBJ1-1; D remains ambiguous. V lost 4 bases and J lost 4, with 13 bases in between. Germline CDR1 KGHSY, CDR2 FQNENV. CDR3 length equals 14 residues. The CDR3 DNA reads TGTGCCAGCAGCCCCTCGCGGCCCGGCACTGAAGCTTTCTTT. Translation: CASSPSRPGTEAFF.

The chain couples TRBV7-2 to TRBJ1-1; 7 nucleotides line up with TRBD1. V dropped 2 bases and J dropped 7; count of bases not matched to a gene: 10. There are 15 residues in the CDR3. CDR1 is SGHTA and CDR2 is FQGNSA in the germline V gene. CDR3 nucleotides: TGTGCCAGCAGCTTATTTTCCGGACAGGACCTTGAAGCTTTCTTT. Its translation is CASSLFSGQDLEAFF.

V and J are TRBV4-1 and TRBJ2-3; no firm D call. V shed 2 bases and J shed 2 bases, with 14 bases lying between them. In germline, CDR1 is MGHRA, CDR2 YSYEKL. The CDR3 has 16 amino acids. The CDR3: CASSQNDWSDTDTQYF. In nucleotides, the CDR3 is TGCGCCAGCAGCCAAAACGACTGGTCCGACACAGATACGCAGTATTTT.

The V gene is TRBV6-1, the J gene TRBJ2-7, with D maybe TRBD1 (7 bases). This CDR3 is built from 18 residues. Germline-derived CDR1 and CDR2 are MNHNS and SASEGT. V shed 1 base and J shed 0 bases, with 19 bases lying between them. The CDR3 loop reads CASSEGPGGHHSSYEQYF. CDR3 nucleotide sequence: TGTGCCAGCAGTGAAGGGCCAGGGGGGCATCATAGCTCCTACGAGCAGTACTTC.

The gene calls are TRBV14 and TRBJ2-7; maybe TRBD1 (6 bases). This CDR3 region has 13 residues. Germline loops: CDR1 SGHDN, CDR2 FVKESK. Trimming stripped 6 bases from V and 1 base from J, with 10 bases between. The CDR3 loop is CASRKTGSYEQYF. DNA of the CDR3: TGTGCCAGCAGAAAAACAGGGTCCTACGAGCAGTACTTC.